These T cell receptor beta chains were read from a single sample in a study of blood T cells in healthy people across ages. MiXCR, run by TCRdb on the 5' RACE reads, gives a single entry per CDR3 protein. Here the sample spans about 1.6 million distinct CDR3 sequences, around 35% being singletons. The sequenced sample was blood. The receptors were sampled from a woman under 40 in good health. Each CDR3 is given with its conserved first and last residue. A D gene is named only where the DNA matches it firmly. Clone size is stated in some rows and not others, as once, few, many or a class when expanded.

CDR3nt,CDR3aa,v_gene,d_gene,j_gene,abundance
TGTGCCAGCGGGACACATACTCAGCCCCAGCATTTT,CASGTHTQPQHF,TRBV6-1,NA,TRBJ1-5,NA
TGCAGCGTTGAAAGCGGGCAGAACTATGGCTACACCTTC,CSVESGQNYGYTF,TRBV29-1,NA,TRBJ1-2,many
TGCAGTGCTGGGATCGGGGCTCAAGACACCCAGTACTTC,CSAGIGAQDTQYF,TRBV20-1,NA,TRBJ2-5,NA
TGTGCCAGCAGTCCCTCCGCCAGGGTCAATCAGCCCCAGCATTTT,CASSPSARVNQPQHF,TRBV6-2/TRBV6-3,NA,TRBJ1-5,few
TGCAGCGTTGATGCAGGGGAATCCTACGAGCAGTACTTC,CSVDAGESYEQYF,TRBV29-1,NA,TRBJ2-7,many
TGTGCCAGCAGTCGAAGACTAGCGGGGGTTCCCTACGAGCAGTACTTC,CASSRRLAGVPYEQYF,TRBV27,TRBD2,TRBJ2-7,few
TGTGCCAGCAGCGTACAGGGAGGGGATGATGAGCAGTTCTTC,CASSVQGGDDEQFF,TRBV9,TRBD2,TRBJ2-1,NA
TGTGCCAGCAGTGCCACAACAGGGATTTTGGGTGAAGCTTTCTTT,CASSATTGILGEAFF,TRBV6-4,NA,TRBJ1-1,NA
TGTGCCAGCCAAACAGGGACGGGAGCTTTCTTT,CASQTGTGAFF,TRBV6-5,NA,TRBJ1-1,once
TGCAGCGTTGCTAGGGAAAGCACAGATACGCAGTATTTT,CSVARESTDTQYF,TRBV29-1,NA,TRBJ2-3,few
TGTGCCATCAGTGAGTCTCTAGCGGCTTACAATGAGCAGTTCTTC,CAISESLAAYNEQFF,TRBV10-3,TRBD2,TRBJ2-1,NA
TGTGCCTGGAGTGGTTTCCGGGGGCAGTACTTC,CAWSGFRGQYF,TRBV30,NA,TRBJ2-7,NA
TGTGCCTGGAGCCGGGGTAACCAAGAGACCCAGTACTTC,CAWSRGNQETQYF,TRBV30,NA,TRBJ2-5,NA
TGTGCCTGGAGTCCTTCAGTAGATACGCAGTATTTT,CAWSPSVDTQYF,TRBV30,NA,TRBJ2-3,few
TGTGCCAGCAGTCTCCGGGACAGGGGGAACGAGCAGTACTTC,CASSLRDRGNEQYF,TRBV3-1,TRBD1,TRBJ2-7,few
TGTGCCAGCAGTCCCCCCCCTGGGCGTTCCGGGGAGACCCAGTACTTC,CASSPPPGRSGETQYF,TRBV6-2/TRBV6-3,NA,TRBJ2-5,NA
TGTGCCAGCAGCTCGACAGGGCTACAAGATACGCAGTATTTT,CASSSTGLQDTQYF,TRBV7-3,TRBD1,TRBJ2-3,few
TGCAGCGTTGAAGATCGGCGGATTAGCACAGATACGCAGTATTTT,CSVEDRRISTDTQYF,TRBV29-1,NA,TRBJ2-3,many
TGTGCCAGCAAATCAGCGGGAGGGACCGTTGAGCAGTACTTC,CASKSAGGTVEQYF,TRBV6-1,TRBD2,TRBJ2-7,few
TGTGCCAGCAGCCACACTAGCGGGGCCACAGATACGCAGTATTTT,CASSHTSGATDTQYF,TRBV11-2,TRBD2,TRBJ2-3,few
TGCGCCAGCAGCCAAGAGGGACTAGCGGGGATATACGAGCAGTACTTC,CASSQEGLAGIYEQYF,TRBV4-1,TRBD2,TRBJ2-7,few
TGCAGTGCCCCTCTCTATTCCGGGACAGGGGGCAAAGAGCGGTTCTTC,CSAPLYSGTGGKERFF,TRBV20-1,TRBD1,TRBJ2-1,NA
TGTGCCAGCAGCGCGGACATAGGGGCGGTGTGGCAGTACTTC,CASSADIGAVWQYF,TRBV11-2,NA,TRBJ2-7,NA
TGCAGCGTCCCTGCCAGGTCCCGCTACACCTTC,CSVPARSRYTF,TRBV29-1,NA,TRBJ1-2,few
TGTGCCTGGAGTGTATATCGGGGATCTAACTATGGCTACACCTTC,CAWSVYRGSNYGYTF,TRBV30,NA,TRBJ1-2,NA
TGTGCCAGCAGCCCCGGGACAGGGGGCTTCCAAGAGACCCAGTACTTC,CASSPGTGGFQETQYF,TRBV9,TRBD1,TRBJ2-5,many
TGTGCCAGCAGCCGCGTCGGGGGTTACGAGCAGTACTTC,CASSRVGGYEQYF,TRBV11-2,NA,TRBJ2-7,NA
TGTGCCAGCAGTGAACCGGGTATTGGCTCCGAGCAGTACTTC,CASSEPGIGSEQYF,TRBV6-1,NA,TRBJ2-7,NA
TGCAGTGCCGCAACTAGCGGGGGGCGATACGAGCAGTACTTC,CSAATSGGRYEQYF,TRBV20-1,TRBD2,TRBJ2-7,many
TGCAGTGCTCCAGACGCGGAGGGGGGGCCTACAGATACGCAGTATTTT,CSAPDAEGGPTDTQYF,TRBV20-1,NA,TRBJ2-3,NA
TGTGCCAGCAGTCCCCCCACGGATGGCACAGATACGCAGTATTTT,CASSPPTDGTDTQYF,TRBV27,NA,TRBJ2-3,NA
TGCAGTGCTAGCAATGGACAAAGGGTAGCATACGAGCAGTACTTC,CSASNGQRVAYEQYF,TRBV20-1,NA,TRBJ2-7,few
TGCGCCAGCAGAATCGGGTGGAATACGCAGTATTTT,CASRIGWNTQYF,TRBV5-1,NA,TRBJ2-3,NA
TGCGCCAGCAGCCTAGGACTAGCCTCCGGGGGCTACGAGCAGTACTTC,CASSLGLASGGYEQYF,TRBV4-1,TRBD2,TRBJ2-7,many
TGTGCCAGCAGCCCGACCGCGCGTCAGGGAGGCGGACGAACAGATACGCAGTATTTT,CASSPTARQGGGRTDTQYF,TRBV27,NA,TRBJ2-3,NA
TGCAGTGCTAGAGATAGCAGGAGGGGCACCGGGGAGCTGTTTTTT,CSARDSRRGTGELFF,TRBV20-1,NA,TRBJ2-2,NA
TGTGCCAGCAGCTGGGGACAGGGGAGTACTGAAGCTTTCTTT,CASSWGQGSTEAFF,TRBV7-9,TRBD1,TRBJ1-1,many